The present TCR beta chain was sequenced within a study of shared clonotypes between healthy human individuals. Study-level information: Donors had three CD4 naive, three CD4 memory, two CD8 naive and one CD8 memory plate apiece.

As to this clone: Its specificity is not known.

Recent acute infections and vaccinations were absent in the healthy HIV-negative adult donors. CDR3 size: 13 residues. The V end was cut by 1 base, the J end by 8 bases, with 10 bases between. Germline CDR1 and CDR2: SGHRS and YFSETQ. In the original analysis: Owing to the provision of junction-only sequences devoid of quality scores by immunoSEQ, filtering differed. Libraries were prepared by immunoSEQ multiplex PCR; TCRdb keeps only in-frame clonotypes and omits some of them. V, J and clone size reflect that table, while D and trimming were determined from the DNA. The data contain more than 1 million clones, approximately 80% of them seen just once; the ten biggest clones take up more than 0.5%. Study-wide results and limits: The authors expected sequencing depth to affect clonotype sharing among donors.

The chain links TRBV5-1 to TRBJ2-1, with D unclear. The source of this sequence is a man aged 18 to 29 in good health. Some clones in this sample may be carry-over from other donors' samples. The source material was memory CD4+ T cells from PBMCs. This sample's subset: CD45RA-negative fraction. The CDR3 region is CASSLSSHYEQFF. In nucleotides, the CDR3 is TGCGCCAGCAGCTTGTCGAGCCACTATGAGCAGTTCTTC. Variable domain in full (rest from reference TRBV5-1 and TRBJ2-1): KAGVTQTPRYLIKTRGQQVTLSCSPISGHRSVSWYQQTPGQGLQFLFEYFSETQRNKGNFPGRFSGRQFSNSRSEMNVSTLELGDSALYLCASSLSSHYEQFFGPGTRLTVL.